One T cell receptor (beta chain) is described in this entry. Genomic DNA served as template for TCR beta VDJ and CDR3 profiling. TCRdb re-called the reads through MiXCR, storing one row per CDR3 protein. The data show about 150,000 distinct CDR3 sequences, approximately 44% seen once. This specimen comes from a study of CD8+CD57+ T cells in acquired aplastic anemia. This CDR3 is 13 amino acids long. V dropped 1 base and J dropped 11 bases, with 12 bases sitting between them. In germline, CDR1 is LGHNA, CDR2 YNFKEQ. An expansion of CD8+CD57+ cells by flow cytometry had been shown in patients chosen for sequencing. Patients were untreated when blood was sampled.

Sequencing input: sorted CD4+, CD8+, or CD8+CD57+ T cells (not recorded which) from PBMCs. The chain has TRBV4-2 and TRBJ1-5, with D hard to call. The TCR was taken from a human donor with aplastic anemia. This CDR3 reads CASSQGLGQAQHF. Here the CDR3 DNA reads TGTGCCAGCAGCCAAGGGTTGGGCCAGGCCCAGCATTTT.